What follows are 32 T cell receptor beta chains derived from one specimen sequenced in a study of T cell changes during pregnancy in multiple sclerosis. Profiling relied on immunoSEQ multiplex PCR, and the TCRdb table lists in-frame clones only, not all of them. The sample consists of approximately 90,000 clones, 91% of them appearing once. Here the sequenced sample was peripheral blood, taken after pregnancy. These receptors originate from a female donor in good health, enrolled as a control in a pregnancy study.

This clone was detected a few times. V usage is TRBV7-2 and J usage is TRBJ1-1; D may be TRBD1 (6 bases). The V gene's germline CDR1 is SGHTA and CDR2 FQGNSA. CDR3 length: 13 amino acids. The V end lost 6 bases, the J end lost 10 bases, and 18 bases lay between the germline ends. The DNA for the CDR3 is TGTGCCAGCAGTTCACAGGGTGGGAGTGTAGCTTTCTTT. Translating it yields CASSSQGGSVAFF.

This clone was recorded once. V gene TRBV18 combines with J gene TRBJ2-7; 12 bases are shared with TRBD1. V gave up 3 bases and J gave up 2 bases; unmatched junction bases: 2. CDR3 length: 15 amino acids. Germline loops: CDR1 KGHSH, CDR2 LQKENI. The CDR3 DNA reads as TGTGCCAGCTCACCTGGGGACAGGGGGCCCTACGAGCAGTACTTC. Translating gives CASSPGDRGPYEQYF.

The rearrangement joins TRBV30 to TRBJ1-5; D may be TRBD1 (5 bases). The CDR3 covers 16 residues. V was shortened by 0 bases and J by 2 bases, with 14 bases between the two germline ends. The germline CDR1 and CDR2 sequences are GTSNPN and SVGIG (reference sequence). The CDR3 sequence: CAWSVRSLGGNQPQHF. The CDR3 DNA reads TGTGCCTGGAGTGTACGGAGTTTAGGGGGCAATCAGCCCCAGCATTTT.

This sequence joins TRBV5-8 and TRBJ1-2, with a tentative D call TRBD1 (5 bases). The V gene's germline CDR1 is SGHTS and CDR2 YDEGEE. This CDR3 has 12 residues. V shed 6 bases and J shed 7 bases, with 13 bases lying between them. The CDR3 DNA is TGTGCCAGCACCCCGGGGGGACCTGGCTACACCTTC. This codes for CASTPGGPGYTF.

This clone came up once. The V and J genes are TRBV4-3 and TRBJ1-6; D ambiguous. Between the trimmed V and J ends, which lost 2 bases and 5 bases, there was a span of 13 bases. CDR1 is LGHNA, CDR2 YSLEER, per germline. The CDR3 contains 16 residues. The CDR3: CASSQTPTENNSPLHF. The CDR3, as DNA: TGCGCCAGCAGCCAAACCCCAACAGAGAATAATTCACCCCTCCACTTT.

This chain links TRBV6-5 with TRBJ1-2; D unclear. Between the trimmed V and J ends, which lost 2 bases and 12 bases, there was a span of 19 bases. Germline assignment: CDR1 MNHEY and CDR2 SVGAGI. The CDR3 spans 14 residues. The CDR3 DNA sequence: TGTGCCAGCAGTTACGACTCATTGGCAGTCATCGACACCTTC. Residues: CASSYDSLAVIDTF.

The gene calls are TRBV28 and TRBJ2-2; 12 bases map to TRBD1. The CDR3 runs to 15 residues. CDR1 is MDHEN, CDR2 SYDVKM, per germline. V lost 6 bases to trimming and J lost 6 bases; unmatched junction nucleotides: 5. As DNA, the CDR3 is TGTGCCAGCAGGGGGGACAGGGGGCGATCCGGGGAGCTGTTTTTT. Residues: CASRGDRGRSGELFF.

The chain's CDR3 is CASSVAGGPQETQYF. The CDR3, as DNA: TGTGCCAGCAGCGTAGCGGGGGGACCACAAGAGACCCAGTACTTC. The chain employs TRBV9 and TRBJ2-5; 7 bases fit TRBD2. After removal of 0 bases from V and 2 bases from J, the junction contained 4 bases not matched to a gene. Germline V lookup: CDR1 SGDLS, CDR2 YYNGEE. CDR3 length: 15 residues.

DNA for the CDR3: TGCGCCAGCAGCTTTCGACAGGGTGGTTCACCCCTCCACTTT. It specifies CASSFRQGGSPLHF. This chain joins TRBV4-1 and TRBJ1-6, with TRBD1 identical over 7 bases. The CDR3 has 14 residues. With V trimmed by 5 bases and J by 9 bases, 7 bases remained unmatched. CDR1 is MGHRA and CDR2 is YSYEKL in the germline V gene.

The count of this clone is one. The chain combines TRBV19 with TRBJ2-7, with 10 positions matching TRBD1. The CDR3 spans 14 residues. Per germline, CDR1 LNHDA and CDR2 SQIVND (reference sequence). After removal of 5 bases from V and 4 bases from J, the junction contained 5 bases not matched to a gene. Here the CDR3 DNA reads TGTGCCAGTAGTCCCCGGACAGGGGGGTACGAGCAGTACTTC. Amino acids: CASSPRTGGYEQYF.

The gene calls are TRBV2 and TRBJ1-2; 8 bases line up with TRBD1. There are 13 residues in the CDR3. J lost 8 bases, V lost 4 bases, and 6 bases had no gene match. CDR1 and CDR2 from the germline V gene are SNHLY and FYNNEI. In DNA form, the CDR3 reads TGTGCCAGCAGTGCTGACAGGGGAGAAGGCTACACCTTC. Translating gives CASSADRGEGYTF.

The chain is built from TRBV28 and TRBJ2-5; 10 bases match TRBD1. V was clipped by 1 base and J by 4 bases; unmatched bases: 9. Germline-derived CDR1 and CDR2 are MDHEN and SYDVKM. This CDR3 is built from 17 residues. This chain's CDR3 is CASSLLRDRGRGETQYF. The CDR3 DNA follows: TGTGCCAGCAGTTTATTACGAGACAGGGGGCGCGGAGAGACCCAGTACTTC. The full variable domain, completed using reference TRBV28 and TRBJ2-5, is DVKVTQSSRYLVKRTGEKVFLECVQDMDHENMFWYRQDPGLGLRLIYFSYDVKMKEKGDIPEGYSVSREKKERFSLILESASTNQTSMYLCASSLLRDRGRGETQYFGPGTRLLVL.

The rearrangement links TRBV7-2 to TRBJ2-1, with D possibly matching TRBD2 (5 bases). CDR1 and CDR2 from the germline V gene are SGHTA and FQGNSA. The CDR3 spans 13 residues. V was clipped by 5 bases and J by 5 bases, with 10 bases between them. The DNA of the CDR3 is TGTGCCAGCAGCGGGAGCCGGAACAATGAGCAGTTCTTC. Its translation is CASSGSRNNEQFF.

The chain combines TRBV6-5 with TRBJ2-7, with TRBD2 matching 13 bases. Germline values: CDR1 MNHEY, CDR2 SVGAGI. The CDR3 totals 15 residues. The J segment lost 3 bases and the V segment lost 4 bases, leaving 3 bases of the junction unmatched. CDR3 coding DNA: TGTGCCAGCAGTTCTAGACTAGCGGGGGGCTACGAGCAGTACTTC. It specifies CASSSRLAGGYEQYF.

This sequence joins TRBV5-5 and TRBJ2-7; 9 bases are shared with TRBD2. CDR1 and CDR2 from the germline V gene are SGHKS and YYEKEE (reference sequence). V shed 0 bases, J shed 0 bases, and the junction held 4 bases outside the gene matches. This CDR3 region has 16 residues. The CDR3 nucleotides are TGTGCCAGCAGCTTGGGGACTAGCGTCCCCTCCTACGAGCAGTACTTC. Its translation: CASSLGTSVPSYEQYF.

The chain links TRBV12-5 to TRBJ2-7; 7 nucleotides align to TRBD1. CDR3 length equals 14 residues. Per the germline V gene, CDR1 is LGHNT and CDR2 is FRNRAP. After removal of 1 base from V and 4 bases from J, the junction contained 4 bases not matched to a gene. CDR3 bases: TGTGCTAGTGGTTTGGAACTGACAGGGTACGAGCAGTACTTC. It specifies CASGLELTGYEQYF. Together with reference TRBV12-5 and TRBJ2-7, the CDR3 gives the full variable domain: DARVTQTPRHKVTEMGQEVTMRCQPILGHNTVFWYRQTMMQGLELLAYFRNRAPLDDSGMPKDRFSAEMPDATLATLKIQPSEPRDSAVYFCASGLELTGYEQYFGPGTRLTVT.

The sample holds a few counts of this clone. The chain is built from TRBV7-9 and TRBJ1-1, with D tentatively TRBD1 (5 bases). Looked up from germline, CDR1 is SEHNR and CDR2 is FQNEAQ (reference sequence). CDR3 length: 12 amino acids. Trimming took 0 bases from V and 7 from J, leaving 6 bases between them. This CDR3 is CASSLADSEAFF. In DNA form, the CDR3 reads TGTGCCAGCAGCTTAGCCGACAGTGAAGCTTTCTTT.

The chain is built from TRBV7-2 and TRBJ2-1; unclear D gene. From germline, CDR1 is SGHTA and CDR2 FQGNSA. The CDR3 spans 14 residues. V gave up 5 bases and J gave up 5 bases, with 13 bases separating them. In DNA, the CDR3 is TGTGCCAGCAGCCACTATAAGAAGGACAATGAGCAGTTCTTC. Translating gives CASSHYKKDNEQFF.

The chain combines TRBV7-2 with TRBJ2-5; possibly TRBD2 for D (6 bases). CDR1 is SGHTA, CDR2 FQGNSA, per germline. This CDR3 is built from 14 residues. Between the trimmed V and J ends, which lost 4 bases and 5 bases, there was a span of 14 bases. In DNA, the CDR3 is TGTGCCAGCAGCTCCCCGGGGGTTCGGGAGACCCAGTACTTC. It encodes CASSSPGVRETQYF.

This chain uses TRBV7-8 with TRBJ2-7, with 9 bases identical to TRBD1. This CDR3 is built from 14 residues. The V gene's germline CDR1 is SGHVS and CDR2 FQNEAQ. V shed 1 base, J shed 6 bases, and the junction held 4 bases outside the gene matches. As DNA, the CDR3 is TGTGCCAGCAGCTTAGTACAGGGGGCACGCGAGCAGTACTTC. This codes for CASSLVQGAREQYF. The full variable domain, its missing parts supplied by reference TRBV7-8 and TRBJ2-7, is GAGVSQSPRYKVAKRGQDVALRCDPISGHVSLFWYQQALGQGPEFLTYFQNEAQLDKSGLPSDRFFAERPEGSVSTLKIQRTQQEDSAVYLCASSLVQGAREQYFGPGTRLTVT.

As for this clone: Germline is not matched at one junction end, which may reflect a read error. Other DNA variants within this sample encode the same CDR3. The chain carries TRBV2 and TRBJ1-1; 11 nucleotides agree with TRBD1. Per germline, CDR1 SNHLY and CDR2 FYNNEI. The CDR3 sequence is 15 residues long. Written as DNA, the CDR3 is TGTGCCAGTAGTGTACGTGGACAGGGGGCTACTGAAGCTTTCTTT. It codes for CASSVRGQGATEAFF.

This sequence joins TRBV5-1 and TRBJ2-1; 8 nucleotides line up with TRBD2. Germline V gene lookup returns CDR1 SGHRS and CDR2 YFSETQ. The V segment lost 10 bases and the J segment 5 bases; nucleotides outside the gene matches: 14. This CDR3 has 15 residues. In nucleotides, the CDR3 is TGCGCCGCCAGCAGGGCGGGACTAGAAAACAATGAGCAGTTCTTC. Its protein product is CAASRAGLENNEQFF.

This rearrangement joins TRBV7-2 to TRBJ2-7; TRBD2 matches 8 bases. V gave up 3 bases and J gave up 6 bases; unmatched junction bases: 16. Germline lookup yields CDR1 SGHTA and CDR2 FQGNSA. The CDR3 length is 17 residues. CDR3: CASSLPRGGVTVVEQYF. The CDR3, as DNA: TGTGCCAGCAGCTTGCCCCGGGGGGGGGTAACGGTTGTCGAGCAGTACTTC. Full variable domain (outside the CDR3, taken from reference TRBV7-2 and TRBJ2-7): GAGVSQSPSNKVTEKGKDVELRCDPISGHTALYWYRQSLGQGLEFLIYFQGNSAPDKSGLPSDRFSAERTGGSVSTLTIQRTQQEDSAVYLCASSLPRGGVTVVEQYFGPGTRLTVT.

The gene calls are TRBV6-4 and TRBJ1-2; 7 bases match TRBD1. Germline CDR1 is MRHNA and CDR2 is SNTAGT. The CDR3 spans 12 residues. The trim removed 9 bases at V and 8 bases at J, leaving 9 bases unmatched. CDR3 sequence (DNA): TGTGCCAGAACGGGACAGTCACTGGGCTACACCTTC. It encodes CARTGQSLGYTF.

The chain combines TRBV6-5 with TRBJ1-3; D call uncertain. Per the germline V gene, CDR1 is MNHEY and CDR2 is SVGAGI. V was pared by 4 bases and J by 6 bases, with 10 bases between. CDR3 length equals 13 residues. In DNA form, the CDR3 reads TGTGCCAGCAGTTTCAGCGTTGAAAACACCATATATTTT. This gives the protein CASSFSVENTIYF.

This CDR3 is CASSLVGQGYGYTF. The CDR3 region has the DNA TGCGCCAGCAGCTTGGTAGGACAGGGCTATGGCTACACCTTC. The chain couples TRBV5-1 to TRBJ1-2; 8 bases align to TRBD1. CDR3 length: 14 amino acids. J lost 4 bases, V lost 0 bases, and 2 bases had no gene match. The V gene's germline CDR1 is SGHRS and CDR2 YFSETQ.

This rearrangement joins TRBV6-5 to TRBJ2-1, with no clear D. The V end lost 6 bases, the J end lost 5 bases, and 11 bases lay between the germline ends. Per the germline V gene, CDR1 is MNHEY and CDR2 is SVGAGI. This CDR3 is 13 amino acids long. CDR3 residues: CASSSTENNEQFF. The CDR3 DNA reads TGTGCCAGCAGCTCCACAGAAAACAATGAGCAGTTCTTC.

The chain links TRBV28 to TRBJ1-4, with D tentatively TRBD1 (6 bases). Germline lookup yields CDR1 MDHEN and CDR2 SYDVKM. Trimming removed 1 base from V and 11 bases from J, with 17 bases in between. This CDR3 has 15 residues. CDR3 in amino acids: CASSLYRASQGKLFF. The CDR3 coding sequence is TGTGCCAGCAGTTTATACAGGGCCTCGCAAGGGAAACTGTTTTTT. Combining the CDR3 with reference TRBV28 and TRBJ1-4 gives the whole variable domain DVKVTQSSRYLVKRTGEKVFLECVQDMDHENMFWYRQDPGLGLRLIYFSYDVKMKEKGDIPEGYSVSREKKERFSLILESASTNQTSMYLCASSLYRASQGKLFFGSGTQLSVL.

The chain combines TRBV5-5 with TRBJ2-7; D perhaps matches TRBD1 (5 bases). The germline V and J ends were trimmed by 1 base and 1 base, with 12 bases remaining between them. Germline V CDR1 and CDR2: SGHKS, YYEKEE (reference sequence). The CDR3 loop spans 15 amino acids. In nucleotides, the CDR3 is TGTGCCAGCAGCTTGTGGGGCAGGAGTTCCTACGAGCAGTACTTC. Its protein product is CASSLWGRSSYEQYF.

The rearrangement links TRBV4-3 to TRBJ1-2; D ambiguous. Germline values: CDR1 LGHNA, CDR2 YSLEER. This CDR3 comprises 17 residues. V was cut by 1 base and J by 4 bases, with 19 bases left in between. CDR3 sequence reads: CASSQVVGRPGLYGYTF. CDR3 in DNA: TGCGCCAGCAGCCAAGTTGTGGGCAGGCCTGGACTCTATGGCTACACCTTC.

This sequence joins TRBV7-2 and TRBJ2-5, with TRBD1 matching over 7 bases. Germline V gives CDR1 SGHTA, CDR2 FQGNSA. The CDR3 runs to 15 residues. The trim removed 1 base at V and 4 bases at J, leaving 6 bases unmatched. The CDR3 is CASSLGGAGGETQYF. CDR3 sequence (DNA): TGTGCCAGCAGCTTAGGTGGTGCAGGGGGAGAGACCCAGTACTTC.

The chain recombines TRBV4-2 with TRBJ2-7; D perhaps matches TRBD2 (6 bases). The CDR3 runs 13 residues. CDR1 and CDR2 from the germline V gene are LGHNA and YNFKEQ. The V and J ends lost 4 bases and 4 bases respectively, with 11 bases between them. CDR3 in DNA: TGTGCCAGCAGCCCTCGGGGGACGTACGAGCAGTACTTC. Amino acid sequence: CASSPRGTYEQYF.